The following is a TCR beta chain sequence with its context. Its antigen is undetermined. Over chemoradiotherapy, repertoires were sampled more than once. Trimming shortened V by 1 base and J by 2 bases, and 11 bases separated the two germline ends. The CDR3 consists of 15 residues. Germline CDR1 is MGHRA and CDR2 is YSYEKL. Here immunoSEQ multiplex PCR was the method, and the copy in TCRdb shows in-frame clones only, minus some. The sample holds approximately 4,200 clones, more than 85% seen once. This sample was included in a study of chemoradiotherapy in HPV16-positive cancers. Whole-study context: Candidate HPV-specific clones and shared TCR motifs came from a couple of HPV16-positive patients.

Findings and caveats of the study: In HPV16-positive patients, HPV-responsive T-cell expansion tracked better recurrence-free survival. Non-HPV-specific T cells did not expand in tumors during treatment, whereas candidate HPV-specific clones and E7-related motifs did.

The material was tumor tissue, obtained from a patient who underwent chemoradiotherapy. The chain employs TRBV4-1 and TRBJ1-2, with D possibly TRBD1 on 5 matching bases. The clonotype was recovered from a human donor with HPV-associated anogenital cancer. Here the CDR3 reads CASSQGAGPNYGYTF. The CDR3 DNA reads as TGCGCCAGCAGCCAAGGAGCGGGGCCGAACTATGGCTACACCTTC.